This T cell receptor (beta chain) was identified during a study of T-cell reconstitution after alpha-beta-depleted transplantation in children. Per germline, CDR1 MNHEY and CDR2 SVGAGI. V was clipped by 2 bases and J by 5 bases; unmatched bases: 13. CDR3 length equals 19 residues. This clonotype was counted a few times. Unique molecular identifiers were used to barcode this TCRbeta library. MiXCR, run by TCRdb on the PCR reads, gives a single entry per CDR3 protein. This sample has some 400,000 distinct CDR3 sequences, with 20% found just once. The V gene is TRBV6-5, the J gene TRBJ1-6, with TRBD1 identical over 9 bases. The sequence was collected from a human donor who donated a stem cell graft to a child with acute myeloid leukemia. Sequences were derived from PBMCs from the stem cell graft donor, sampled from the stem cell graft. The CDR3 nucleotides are TGTGCCAGCAGTTACACCCAACCGGGACAGGGCGTAAATAATTCACCCCTCCACTTT. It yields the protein CASSYTQPGQGVNNSPLHF.